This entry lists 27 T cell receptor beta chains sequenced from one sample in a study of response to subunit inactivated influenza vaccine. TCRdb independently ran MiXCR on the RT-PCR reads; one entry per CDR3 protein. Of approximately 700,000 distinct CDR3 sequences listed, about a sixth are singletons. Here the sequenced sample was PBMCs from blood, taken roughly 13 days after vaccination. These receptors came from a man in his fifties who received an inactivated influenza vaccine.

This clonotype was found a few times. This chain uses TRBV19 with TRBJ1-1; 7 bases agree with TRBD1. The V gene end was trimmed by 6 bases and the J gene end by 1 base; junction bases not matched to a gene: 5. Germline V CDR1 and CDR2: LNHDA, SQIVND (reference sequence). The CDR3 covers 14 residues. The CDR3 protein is CASSRDSWNTEAFF. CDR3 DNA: TGTGCCAGTAGCCGGGACAGCTGGAACACTGAAGCTTTCTTT.

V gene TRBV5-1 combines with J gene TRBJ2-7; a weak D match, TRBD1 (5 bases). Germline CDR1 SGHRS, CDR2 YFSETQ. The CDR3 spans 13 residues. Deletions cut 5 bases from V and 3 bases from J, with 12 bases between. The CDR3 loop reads CASRAGASYEQYF. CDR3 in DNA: TGCGCCAGCAGAGCTGGGGCTAGCTACGAGCAGTACTTC.

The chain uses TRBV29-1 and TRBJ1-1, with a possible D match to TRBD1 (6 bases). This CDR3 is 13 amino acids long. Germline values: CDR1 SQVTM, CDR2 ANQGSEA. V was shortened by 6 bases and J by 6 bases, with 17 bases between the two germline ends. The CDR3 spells CSVRAEGDAEAFF. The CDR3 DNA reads TGCAGCGTGAGGGCGGAGGGGGATGCTGAAGCTTTCTTT.

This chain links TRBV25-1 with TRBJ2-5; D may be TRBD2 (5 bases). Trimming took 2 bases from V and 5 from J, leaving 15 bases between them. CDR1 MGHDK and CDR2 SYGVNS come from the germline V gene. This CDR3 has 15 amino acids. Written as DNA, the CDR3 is TGTGCCAGCAGTGAACCTGGTTGGGTAGCGGAGACCCAGTACTTC. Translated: CASSEPGWVAETQYF.

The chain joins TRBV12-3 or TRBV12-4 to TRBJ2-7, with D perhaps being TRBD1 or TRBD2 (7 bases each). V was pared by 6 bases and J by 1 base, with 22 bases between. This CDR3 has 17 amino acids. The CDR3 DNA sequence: TGTGCCAGCAGCCCCAGGGGGAGGGGTACCTTATCCTACGAGCAGTACTTC. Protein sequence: CASSPRGRGTLSYEQYF.

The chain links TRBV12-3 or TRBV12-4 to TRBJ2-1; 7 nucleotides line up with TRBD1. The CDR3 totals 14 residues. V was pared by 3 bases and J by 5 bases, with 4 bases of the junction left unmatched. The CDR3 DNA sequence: TGTGCCAGCAGTTTGTCGGACAGGAACAATGAGCAGTTCTTC. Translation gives CASSLSDRNNEQFF.

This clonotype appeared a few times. The CDR3 reads CASSGPRGATSYEQYF. The CDR3 region has the DNA TGCGCCAGCAGCGGGCCTCGAGGAGCGACTTCCTACGAGCAGTACTTC. The gene calls are TRBV4-1 and TRBJ2-7; no reliable D call. Germline CDR1 reads MGHRA; CDR2 reads YSYEKL. The CDR3 totals 16 residues. Trimming took off 5 bases at V and 1 base at J, with 18 bases between the two ends.

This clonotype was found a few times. CDR3 protein: CATSPGTGGNQPQHF. The CDR3 nucleotides read TGTGCCACCAGTCCCGGGACAGGGGGCAATCAGCCCCAGCATTTT. The chain combines TRBV24-1 with TRBJ1-5; 10 nucleotides align to TRBD1. The junction had 3 bases not matched to a gene; V was cut back by 6 bases and J by 2 bases. The germline gives CDR1 KGHDR, CDR2 SFDVKD. The CDR3 spans 15 residues.

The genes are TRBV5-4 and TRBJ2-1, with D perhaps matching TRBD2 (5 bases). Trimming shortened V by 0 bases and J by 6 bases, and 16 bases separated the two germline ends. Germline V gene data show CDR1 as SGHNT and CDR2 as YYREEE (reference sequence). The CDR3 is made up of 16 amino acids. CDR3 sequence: CASSLAVVASINEQFF. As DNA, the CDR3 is TGTGCCAGCAGCTTGGCCGTTGTCGCTAGCATCAATGAGCAGTTCTTC.

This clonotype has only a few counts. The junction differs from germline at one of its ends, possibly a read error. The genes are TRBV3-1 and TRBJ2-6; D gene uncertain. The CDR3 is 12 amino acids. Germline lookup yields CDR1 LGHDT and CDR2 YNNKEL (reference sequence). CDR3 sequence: CASSQDPGPLSF. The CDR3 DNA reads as TGTGCCAGCAGCCAAGACCCTGGTCCCCTCTCTTTC.

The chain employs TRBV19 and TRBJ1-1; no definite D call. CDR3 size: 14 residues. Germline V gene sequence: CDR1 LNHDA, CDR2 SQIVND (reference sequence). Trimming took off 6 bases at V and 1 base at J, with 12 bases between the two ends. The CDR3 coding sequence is TGTGCCAGTAGAGAAGGCACCTCGAACACTGAAGCTTTCTTT. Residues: CASREGTSNTEAFF. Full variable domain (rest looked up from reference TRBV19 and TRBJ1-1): DGGITQSPKYLFRKEGQNVTLSCEQNLNHDAMYWYRQDPGQGLRLIYYSQIVNDFQKGDIAEGYSVSREKKESFPLTVTSAQKNPTAFYLCASREGTSNTEAFFGQGTRLTVV.

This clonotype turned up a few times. CDR3 protein: CASLYYGSDTQYF. CDR3 DNA sequence: TGTGCCAGCCTTTACTACGGGTCAGATACGCAGTATTTT. The chain links TRBV12-3 or TRBV12-4 to TRBJ2-3; D remains unclear. V was trimmed by 8 bases and J by 4 bases, leaving 13 bases between them. This CDR3 contains 13 residues.

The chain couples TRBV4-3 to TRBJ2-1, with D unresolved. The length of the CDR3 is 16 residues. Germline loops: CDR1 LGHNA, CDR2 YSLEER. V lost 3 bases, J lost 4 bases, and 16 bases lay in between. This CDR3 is CASSQATPSPYNEQFF. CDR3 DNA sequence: TGCGCCAGCAGCCAGGCGACCCCGTCACCTTACAATGAGCAGTTCTTC.

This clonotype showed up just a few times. The CDR3 bases are TGTGCCAGCAGTAGGCCTCCGGGACTAGCGAACCAAGAGACCCAGTACTTC. Protein product: CASSRPPGLANQETQYF. The chain employs TRBV6-2 or TRBV6-3 and TRBJ2-5; 10 nucleotides agree with TRBD2. Trimming at V came to 5 bases and at J to 0 bases, leaving 9 bases not matched to a gene. The germline CDR1 and CDR2 sequences are MNHEY and SVGEGT. The CDR3 sequence is 17 residues long.

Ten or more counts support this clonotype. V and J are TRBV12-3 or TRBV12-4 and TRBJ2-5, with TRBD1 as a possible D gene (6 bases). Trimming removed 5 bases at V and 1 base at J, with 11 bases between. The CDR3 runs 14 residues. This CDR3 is CASSQRTVQETQYF. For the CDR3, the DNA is TGTGCCAGCAGTCAGCGGACAGTCCAAGAGACCCAGTACTTC.

The CDR3: CSVEGWGGTDTQYF. CDR3 nucleotide sequence: TGCAGCGTTGAAGGTTGGGGGGGGACAGATACGCAGTATTTT. The chain uses TRBV29-1 and TRBJ2-3, with 7 bases that match TRBD2. The CDR3 loop spans 14 amino acids. Trimming at V came to 1 base and at J to 3 bases, leaving 4 bases not matched to a gene. Looked up from germline, CDR1 is SQVTM and CDR2 is ANQGSEA.

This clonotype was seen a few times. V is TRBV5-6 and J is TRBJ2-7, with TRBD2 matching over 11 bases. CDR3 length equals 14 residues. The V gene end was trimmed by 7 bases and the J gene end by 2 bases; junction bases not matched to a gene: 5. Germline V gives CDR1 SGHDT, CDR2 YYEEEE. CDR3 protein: CASGIAGGAYEQYF. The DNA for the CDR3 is TGTGCCAGCGGGATAGCGGGAGGGGCCTACGAGCAGTACTTC.

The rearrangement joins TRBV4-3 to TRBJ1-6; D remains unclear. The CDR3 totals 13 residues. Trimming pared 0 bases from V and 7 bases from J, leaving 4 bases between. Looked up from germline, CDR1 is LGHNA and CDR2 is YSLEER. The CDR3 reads CASSQEPNSPLHF. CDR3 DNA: TGCGCCAGCAGCCAAGAGCCCAATTCACCCCTCCACTTT.

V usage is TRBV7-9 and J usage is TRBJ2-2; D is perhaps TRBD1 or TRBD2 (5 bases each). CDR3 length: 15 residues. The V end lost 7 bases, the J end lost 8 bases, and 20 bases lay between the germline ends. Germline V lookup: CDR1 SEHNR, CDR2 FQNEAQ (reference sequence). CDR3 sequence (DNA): TGTGCCAGCATGGGGGTCAACCTGGTGCCTGGGGAGCTGTTTTTT. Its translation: CASMGVNLVPGELFF.

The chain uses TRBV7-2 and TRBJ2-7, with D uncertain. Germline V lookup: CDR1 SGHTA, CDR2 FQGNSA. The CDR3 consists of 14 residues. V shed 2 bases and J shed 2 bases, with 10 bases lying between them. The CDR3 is CASSLLAATYEQYF. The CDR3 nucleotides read TGTGCCAGCAGCTTACTGGCGGCTACCTACGAGCAGTACTTC.

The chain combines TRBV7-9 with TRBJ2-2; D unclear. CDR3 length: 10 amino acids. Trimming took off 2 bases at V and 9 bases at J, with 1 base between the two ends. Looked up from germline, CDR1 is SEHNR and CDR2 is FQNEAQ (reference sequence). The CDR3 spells CASSLRELFF. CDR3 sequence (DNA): TGTGCCAGCAGCTTAAGGGAGCTGTTTTTT. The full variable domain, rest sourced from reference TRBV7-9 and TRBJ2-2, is DTGVSQNPRHKITKRGQNVTFRCDPISEHNRLYWYRQTLGQGPEFLTYFQNEAQLEKSRLLSDRFSAERPKGSFSTLEIQRTEQGDSAMYLCASSLRELFFGEGSRLTVL.

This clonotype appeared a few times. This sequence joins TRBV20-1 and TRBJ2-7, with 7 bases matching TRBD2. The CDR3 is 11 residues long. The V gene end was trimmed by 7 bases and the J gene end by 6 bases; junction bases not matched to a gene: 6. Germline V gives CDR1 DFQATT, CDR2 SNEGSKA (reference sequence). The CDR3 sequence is CSVSGASEQYF. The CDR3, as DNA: TGCAGTGTAAGCGGGGCTTCCGAGCAGTACTTC.

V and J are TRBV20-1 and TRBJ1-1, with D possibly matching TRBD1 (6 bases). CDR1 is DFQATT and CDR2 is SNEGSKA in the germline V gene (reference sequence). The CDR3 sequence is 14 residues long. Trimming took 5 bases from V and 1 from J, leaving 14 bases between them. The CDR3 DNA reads TGCAGTGCTCCCCCGGGGGGCTGGAACACTGAAGCTTTCTTT. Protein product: CSAPPGGWNTEAFF.

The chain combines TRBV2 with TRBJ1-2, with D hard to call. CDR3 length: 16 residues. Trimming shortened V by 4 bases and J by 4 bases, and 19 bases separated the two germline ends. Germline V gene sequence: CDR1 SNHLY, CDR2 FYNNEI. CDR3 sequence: CASSGARGAWTYGYTF. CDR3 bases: TGTGCCAGCAGTGGAGCACGAGGTGCATGGACCTATGGCTACACCTTC.

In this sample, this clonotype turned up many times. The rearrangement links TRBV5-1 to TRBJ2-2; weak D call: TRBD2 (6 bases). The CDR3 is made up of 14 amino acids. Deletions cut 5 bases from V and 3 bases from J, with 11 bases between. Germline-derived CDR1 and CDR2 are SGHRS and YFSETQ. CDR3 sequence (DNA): TGCGCCAGCAGGAGGGACTTGTACACCGGGGAGCTGTTTTTT. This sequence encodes CASRRDLYTGELFF.

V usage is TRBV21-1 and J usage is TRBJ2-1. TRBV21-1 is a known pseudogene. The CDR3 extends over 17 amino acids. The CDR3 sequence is CASSKKGFGHPYNEQFF. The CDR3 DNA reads TGTGCCAGCAGCAAAAAGGGCTTTGGACACCCATACAATGAGCAGTTCTTC.

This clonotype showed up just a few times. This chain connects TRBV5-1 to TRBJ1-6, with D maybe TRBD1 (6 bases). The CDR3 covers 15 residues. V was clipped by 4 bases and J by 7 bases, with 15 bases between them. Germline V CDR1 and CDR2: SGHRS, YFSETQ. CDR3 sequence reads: CASSPLGGPNSPLHF. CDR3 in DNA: TGCGCCAGCAGCCCCTTGGGGGGCCCAAATTCACCCCTCCACTTT. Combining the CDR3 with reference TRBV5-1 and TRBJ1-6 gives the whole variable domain KAGVTQTPRYLIKTRGQQVTLSCSPISGHRSVSWYQQTPGQGLQFLFEYFSETQRNKGNFPGRFSGRQFSNSRSEMNVSTLELGDSALYLCASSPLGGPNSPLHFGNGTRLTVT.